This TCR beta chain was captured in a study of blood T cell repertoires in COVID-19. The V gene lost 6 bases and the J gene lost 3 bases, with 11 bases spanning the gap. Looked up from germline, CDR1 is MNHEY and CDR2 is SMNVEV (reference sequence). The CDR3 covers 13 residues. TCRdb keeps only in-frame clones here, not all; method: immunoSEQ multiplex PCR. This sample has more than 200,000 clones; approximately 81% occur once, and the top ten carry 4.2%. The rearrangement links TRBV27 to TRBJ1-2; possibly TRBD1 for D (5 bases). This receptor was obtained from a man aged 55-75 years with acute or convalescent COVID-19. The sequenced material came from peripheral blood. CDR3 sequence reads: CASSERGYYGYTF. CDR3 DNA: TGTGCCAGCAGCGAGCGGGGGTACTATGGCTACACCTTC.